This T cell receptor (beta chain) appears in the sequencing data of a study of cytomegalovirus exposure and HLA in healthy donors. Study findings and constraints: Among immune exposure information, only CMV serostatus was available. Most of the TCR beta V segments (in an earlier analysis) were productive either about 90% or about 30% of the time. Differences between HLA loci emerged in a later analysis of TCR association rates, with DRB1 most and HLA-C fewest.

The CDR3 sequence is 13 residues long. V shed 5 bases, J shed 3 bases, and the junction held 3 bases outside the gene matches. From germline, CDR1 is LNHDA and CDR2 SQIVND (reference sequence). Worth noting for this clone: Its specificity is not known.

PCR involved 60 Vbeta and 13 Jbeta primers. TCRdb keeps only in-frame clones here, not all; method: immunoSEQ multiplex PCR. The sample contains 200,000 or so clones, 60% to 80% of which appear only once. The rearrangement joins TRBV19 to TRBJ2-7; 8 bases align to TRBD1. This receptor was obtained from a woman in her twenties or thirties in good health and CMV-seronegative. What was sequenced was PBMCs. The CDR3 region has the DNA TGTGCCAGTAGTCCGGGACAGGTCTACGAGCAGTACTTC. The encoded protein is CASSPGQVYEQYF.